Listed below are T cell receptor beta chains from one sample, sequenced in a study of identifying expanded T cells in peripheral blood. Data came from immunoSEQ multiplex PCR; TCRdb stores just in-frame clones and leaves some out. The data show under 150,000 clones, about 80% seen once. The sample comprised blood. These receptors came from a person aged 18-70 years in good health. Each CDR3 is given with its conserved first and last residue. The order of the fields is J gene, D gene, V gene, clone size, CDR3 protein, CDR3 DNA. The D gene is left open where the match is weak. Size tells how often a clone was seen (once, few, many) or the class of an expanded clone, and some rows leave it out.

j_gene: TRBJ2-7
d_gene: .
v_gene: TRBV7-2
abundance: once
CDR3aa: CASSPPLRTYEQYF
CDR3nt: TGTGCCAGCAGCCCTCCTCTCAGAACCTACGAGCAGTACTTC

j_gene: TRBJ1-5
d_gene: .
v_gene: TRBV6-1
abundance: .
CDR3aa: CASSVRVLGVQPQHF
CDR3nt: TGTGCCAGCAGTGTTCGGGTTCTTGGGGTTCAGCCCCAGCATTTT

j_gene: TRBJ1-2
d_gene: .
v_gene: TRBV9
abundance: .
CDR3aa: CASSPSPEPYGYTF
CDR3nt: TGTGCCAGCAGCCCCTCTCCGGAGCCGTATGGCTACACCTTC

j_gene: TRBJ1-1
d_gene: .
v_gene: TRBV6-1
abundance: .
CDR3aa: CASSYQENTEAFF
CDR3nt: TGTGCCAGCAGTTATCAAGAGAACACTGAAGCTTTCTTT

j_gene: TRBJ2-7
d_gene: TRBD1
v_gene: TRBV7-9
abundance: .
CDR3aa: CASSWTGGAPYEQYF
CDR3nt: TGTGCCAGCAGCTGGACAGGGGGCGCACCTTACGAGCAGTACTTC

j_gene: TRBJ1-1
d_gene: .
v_gene: TRBV2
abundance: .
CDR3aa: CATAGETEAFF
CDR3nt: TGTGCCACCGCGGGCGAGACTGAAGCTTTCTTT

j_gene: TRBJ2-3
d_gene: .
v_gene: TRBV7-8
abundance: .
CDR3aa: CASSLGVRSHTDTQYF
CDR3nt: TGTGCCAGCAGCTTAGGCGTCCGAAGCCACACAGATACGCAGTATTTT

j_gene: TRBJ2-3
d_gene: TRBD2
v_gene: TRBV7-9
abundance: few
CDR3aa: CASSFGDYTDTQYF
CDR3nt: TGTGCCAGCAGCTTTGGGGACTACACAGATACGCAGTATTTT

j_gene: TRBJ1-5
d_gene: .
v_gene: TRBV12-5
abundance: .
CDR3aa: CASGLVLGEGRGNQPQHF
CDR3nt: TGTGCTAGTGGTTTGGTTCTTGGGGAGGGAAGGGGCAATCAGCCCCAGCATTTT

j_gene: TRBJ2-1
d_gene: TRBD2
v_gene: TRBV5-6
abundance: once
CDR3aa: CASSTSGGNEQFF
CDR3nt: TGTGCCAGCAGCACTAGCGGGGGGAATGAGCAGTTCTTC

j_gene: TRBJ2-6
d_gene: .
v_gene: TRBV7-9
abundance: .
CDR3aa: CASSLNGNSGANVLTF
CDR3nt: TGTGCCAGCAGCTTAAACGGCAACTCTGGGGCCAACGTCCTGACTTTC

j_gene: TRBJ2-3
d_gene: .
v_gene: TRBV30
abundance: .
CDR3aa: CAWSPRGRSADTQYF
CDR3nt: TGTGCCTGGAGCCCGCGTGGGAGGAGCGCGGATACGCAGTATTTT

j_gene: TRBJ1-3
d_gene: .
v_gene: TRBV2
abundance: .
CDR3aa: CATLAGVSSGNTIYF
CDR3nt: TGTGCCACCCTTGCGGGGGTGAGCTCTGGAAACACCATATATTTT

j_gene: TRBJ1-1
d_gene: .
v_gene: TRBV6-6
abundance: .
CDR3aa: CATERGEAFF
CDR3nt: TGTGCCACCGAACGGGGTGAAGCTTTCTTT

j_gene: TRBJ1-1
d_gene: TRBD1
v_gene: TRBV10-2
abundance: .
CDR3aa: CASSSGGTEAFF
CDR3nt: TGCGCCAGCAGTTCAGGGGGCACTGAAGCTTTCTTT

j_gene: TRBJ1-5
d_gene: .
v_gene: TRBV6-5
abundance: .
CDR3aa: CASSYSIGSNQPQHF
CDR3nt: TGTGCCAGCAGTTACTCGATCGGGAGCAATCAGCCCCAGCATTTT

j_gene: TRBJ1-6
d_gene: .
v_gene: TRBV27
abundance: .
CDR3aa: CASSGPTGSPLHF
CDR3nt: TGTGCCAGCAGCGGTCCTACGGGATCACCCCTCCACTTT

j_gene: TRBJ1-5
d_gene: .
v_gene: TRBV6-1
abundance: .
CDR3aa: CASRPSGAYNQPQHF
CDR3nt: TGTGCCAGCAGGCCCTCAGGGGCTTACAATCAGCCCCAGCATTTT

j_gene: TRBJ2-1
d_gene: .
v_gene: TRBV4-3
abundance: .
CDR3aa: CASSQDLGDRNSYNEQFF
CDR3nt: TGCGCCAGCAGCCAAGATCTAGGCGACAGGAACTCCTACAATGAGCAGTTCTTC

j_gene: TRBJ2-3
d_gene: .
v_gene: TRBV13
abundance: .
CDR3aa: CASSLGRASTDTQYF
CDR3nt: TGTGCCAGCAGCTTAGGACGGGCTAGCACAGATACGCAGTATTTT

j_gene: TRBJ2-5
d_gene: TRBD1
v_gene: TRBV4-1
abundance: .
CDR3aa: CASSQVKPFLGQGETQYF
CDR3nt: TGCGCCAGCAGCCAAGTTAAACCATTCCTAGGACAGGGGGAGACCCAGTACTTC

j_gene: TRBJ1-4
d_gene: .
v_gene: TRBV18
abundance: .
CDR3aa: CASSPPGLTEKLFF
CDR3nt: TGTGCCAGCTCACCACCGGGCCTCACAGAAAAACTGTTTTTT

j_gene: TRBJ1-5
d_gene: .
v_gene: TRBV10-3
abundance: .
CDR3aa: CAISVGTNQPQHF
CDR3nt: TGTGCCATCAGTGTGGGGACGAATCAGCCCCAGCATTTT

j_gene: TRBJ2-5
d_gene: .
v_gene: TRBV9
abundance: .
CDR3aa: CASSVAPGGETQYF
CDR3nt: TGTGCCAGCAGCGTAGCCCCAGGGGGGGAGACCCAGTACTTC

j_gene: TRBJ2-7
d_gene: TRBD2
v_gene: TRBV9
abundance: .
CDR3aa: CASSAGLDGEQYF
CDR3nt: TGTGCCAGCAGCGCGGGACTAGATGGCGAGCAGTACTTC

j_gene: TRBJ2-7
d_gene: TRBD1
v_gene: TRBV9
abundance: .
CDR3aa: CASSGTGDSYEQYF
CDR3nt: TGTGCCAGCAGCGGGACAGGGGATTCCTACGAGCAGTACTTC

j_gene: TRBJ2-1
d_gene: .
v_gene: TRBV4-1
abundance: .
CDR3aa: CASSTPGRRRYNEQFF
CDR3nt: TGCGCCAGCAGCACACCGGGGCGCAGGCGGTACAATGAGCAGTTCTTC

j_gene: TRBJ1-5
d_gene: .
v_gene: TRBV18
abundance: .
CDR3aa: CASSPPRPQHF
CDR3nt: TGTGCCAGCTCACCCCCAAGGCCCCAGCATTTT